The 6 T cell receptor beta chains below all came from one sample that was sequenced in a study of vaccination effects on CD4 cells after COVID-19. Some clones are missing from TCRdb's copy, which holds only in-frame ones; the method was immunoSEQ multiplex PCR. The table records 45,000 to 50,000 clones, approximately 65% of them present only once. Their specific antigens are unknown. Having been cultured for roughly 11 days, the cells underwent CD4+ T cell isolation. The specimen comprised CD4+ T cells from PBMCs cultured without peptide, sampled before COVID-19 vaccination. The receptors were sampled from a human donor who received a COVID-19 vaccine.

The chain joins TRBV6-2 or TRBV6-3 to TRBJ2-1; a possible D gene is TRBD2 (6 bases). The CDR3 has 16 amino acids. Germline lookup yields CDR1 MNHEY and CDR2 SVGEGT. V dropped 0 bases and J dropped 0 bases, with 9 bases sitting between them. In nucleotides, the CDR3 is TGTGCCAGCAGTTACTCGGAGGGCCGCTCCTACAATGAGCAGTTCTTC. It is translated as CASSYSEGRSYNEQFF.

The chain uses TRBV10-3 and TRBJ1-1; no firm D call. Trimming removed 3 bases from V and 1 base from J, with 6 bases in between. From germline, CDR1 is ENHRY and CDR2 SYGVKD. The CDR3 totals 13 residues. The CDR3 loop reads CAISDGRNTEAFF. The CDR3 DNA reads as TGTGCCATCAGTGACGGCAGGAACACTGAAGCTTTCTTT.

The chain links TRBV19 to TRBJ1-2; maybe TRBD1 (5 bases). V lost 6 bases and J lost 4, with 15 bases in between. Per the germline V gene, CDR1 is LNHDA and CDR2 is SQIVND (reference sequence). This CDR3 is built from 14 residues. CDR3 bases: TGTGCCAGTAGCCTTGGCGTGGGGGGCTATGGCTACACCTTC. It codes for CASSLGVGGYGYTF.

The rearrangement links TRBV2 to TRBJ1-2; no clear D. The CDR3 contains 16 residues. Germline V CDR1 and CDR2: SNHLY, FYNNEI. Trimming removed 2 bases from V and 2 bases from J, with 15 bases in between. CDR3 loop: CASSENPLLGNYGYTF. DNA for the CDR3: TGTGCCAGCAGTGAAAACCCGCTTCTAGGGAACTATGGCTACACCTTC.

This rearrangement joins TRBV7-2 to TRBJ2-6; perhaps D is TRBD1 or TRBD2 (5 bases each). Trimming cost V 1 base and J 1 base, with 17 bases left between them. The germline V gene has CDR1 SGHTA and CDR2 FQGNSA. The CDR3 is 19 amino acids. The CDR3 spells CASSLDRLDGGSGANVLTF. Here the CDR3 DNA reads TGTGCCAGCAGCTTAGATCGGTTAGATGGGGGTTCTGGGGCCAACGTCCTGACTTTC.

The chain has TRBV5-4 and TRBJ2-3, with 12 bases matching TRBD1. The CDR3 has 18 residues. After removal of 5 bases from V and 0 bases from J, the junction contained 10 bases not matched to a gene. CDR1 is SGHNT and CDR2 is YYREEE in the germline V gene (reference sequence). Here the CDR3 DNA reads TGTGCCAGCAGTTCCAGCCGGGGACAGGGGGCGAGCACAGATACGCAGTATTTT. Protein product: CASSSSRGQGASTDTQYF.